The 14 T cell receptor beta chains below all came from one sample that was sequenced in a study of response to subunit inactivated influenza vaccine. TCRdb analysed the RT-PCR reads with MiXCR anew, one entry per CDR3 protein. The data show about 570,000 distinct CDR3 sequences, with about 10% seen just once and approximately 9.9% held by the top ten. The sample was also linked to a second study, of T cells expressing NK-cell markers. Per that paper: In generating TCR beta cDNA, 5'RACE template switching with UMIs was used.

The specimen comprised PBMCs from blood, sampled on the day of vaccination. Receptors were obtained from a man over 45 who received an inactivated influenza vaccine.

A few counts support this clonotype. The chain combines TRBV12-3 or TRBV12-4 with TRBJ2-3, with 9 bases lining up with TRBD2. Unmatched junction bases numbered 11, after V lost 6 bases and J lost 1 base. The CDR3 contains 17 residues. CDR3 loop: CASSFTVAGARTDTQYF. The CDR3 DNA follows: TGTGCCAGCAGCTTTACCGTAGCGGGGGCCCGCACAGATACGCAGTATTTT.

This clonotype was found a few times. The rearrangement uses TRBV7-2 and TRBJ2-4; TRBD2 matches 11 bases. CDR1 and CDR2 from the germline V gene are SGHTA and FQGNSA. V lost 5 bases and J lost 9; bases outside the gene matches: 6. The CDR3 has 14 residues. The CDR3 nucleotides are TGTGCCAGCAGCCCAACTAGCGGGGGACTCATTCAGTACTTC. This encodes CASSPTSGGLIQYF.

This clonotype was seen a few times. V usage is TRBV29-1 and J usage is TRBJ1-2; TRBD1 agrees at 10 bases. Germline lookup yields CDR1 SQVTM and CDR2 ANQGSEA. Losses at the gene ends were 6 bases for V and 4 bases for J; bases not matched to a gene: 11. This CDR3 is built from 15 residues. The CDR3 DNA is TGCAGCGTGGGGGACAGGGGTCTGACCGCCTATGGCTACACCTTC. Translating gives CSVGDRGLTAYGYTF.

This chain joins TRBV7-2 and TRBJ2-3, with D uncertain. Germline V gene sequence: CDR1 SGHTA, CDR2 FQGNSA. Trimming left V 6 bases short and J 9 bases short, with 13 bases between. The CDR3 totals 12 residues. The CDR3 nucleotides are TGTGCCAGCAGACTGTATGGTGAAACGCAGTATTTT. Residues: CASRLYGETQYF. Drawing the rest from reference TRBV7-2 and TRBJ2-3, the complete variable domain is GAGVSQSPSNKVTEKGKDVELRCDPISGHTALYWYRQSLGQGLEFLIYFQGNSAPDKSGLPSDRFSAERTGGSVSTLTIQRTQQEDSAVYLCASRLYGETQYFGPGTRLTVL.

In this sample, this clonotype turned up a few times. The V call is TRBV4-1, the J call TRBJ1-1; 9 nucleotides match TRBD1. The CDR3 runs 18 residues. The ends lost 3 bases at V and 3 bases at J; junction bases unmatched: 14. In germline, CDR1 is MGHRA, CDR2 YSYEKL. Here the CDR3 reads CASSQATGTGRGDTEAFF. CDR3 nucleotide sequence: TGCGCCAGCAGCCAGGCGACCGGGACAGGGCGGGGGGACACTGAAGCTTTCTTT.

With respect to this clonotype: Being one base from a much bigger clone, this may be a read error. This chain connects TRBV6-5 to TRBJ2-7; D is undetermined. This CDR3 has 14 residues. Germline lookup yields CDR1 MNHEY and CDR2 SVGAGI. The CDR3 DNA is TGTGCCAGCAGTTACTCTCCCAGAAACTACGAGCAGCACTTC. Its protein product is CASSYSPRNYEQHF.

This clonotype was counted a few times. V is TRBV28 and J is TRBJ2-1; D gene uncertain. Trimming shortened V by 3 bases and J by 7 bases, and 7 bases separated the two germline ends. This CDR3 contains 12 residues. Germline loops: CDR1 MDHEN, CDR2 SYDVKM. The CDR3 DNA reads TGTGCCAGCAGTTTGACTGTGAATGAGCAGTTCTTC. It is translated as CASSLTVNEQFF.

This clonotype was seen more than once but under ten times. V usage is TRBV7-2 and J usage is TRBJ2-3; D remains unclear. With 3 bases removed from V and 4 bases from J, the gap between germline ends came to 14 bases. This CDR3 region has 15 residues. Germline V gives CDR1 SGHTA, CDR2 FQGNSA. The CDR3 spells CASSFRGLWADTQYF. In DNA, the CDR3 is TGTGCCAGCAGCTTTCGCGGCCTGTGGGCAGATACGCAGTATTTT.

The chain links TRBV12-3 or TRBV12-4 to TRBJ2-2, with D possibly being TRBD1 or TRBD2 (5 bases each). V was clipped by 5 bases and J by 5 bases, with 18 bases between them. CDR3 length: 16 residues. The CDR3 here is CASSPLWGMGTGELFF. The CDR3 coding sequence is TGTGCCAGCAGTCCCCTTTGGGGGATGGGAACCGGGGAGCTGTTTTTT.

This clonotype turned up a few times. The V call is TRBV6-1, the J call TRBJ2-7; perhaps D is TRBD1 or TRBD2 (5 bases each). The germline V gene has CDR1 MNHNS and CDR2 SASEGT. The CDR3 covers 14 residues. Trimming left V 5 bases short and J 3 bases short, with 14 bases between. CDR3 DNA sequence: TGTGCCAGCAGTACCGGGACGGAGATCTACGAGCAGTACTTC. The encoded protein is CASSTGTEIYEQYF.

The V and J genes are TRBV7-6 and TRBJ2-1; D is ambiguous. The germline V and J ends were trimmed by 1 base and 1 base, with 5 bases remaining between them. Per germline, CDR1 SGHVS and CDR2 FNYEAQ. The CDR3 is 14 amino acids. The CDR3 DNA reads as TGTGCCAGCAGCTTAGAACAGTCCTACAATGAGCAGTTCTTC. It translates to CASSLEQSYNEQFF.

The chain links TRBV11-2 to TRBJ2-3; no firm D call. Trimming pared 5 bases from V and 8 bases from J, leaving 11 bases between. CDR3 size: 12 residues. CDR1 and CDR2 from the germline V gene are SGHAT and FQNNGV. The CDR3 protein is CASSLTPGTQYF. The CDR3, as DNA: TGTGCCAGCAGCCTAACCCCGGGTACGCAGTATTTT.

The chain employs TRBV7-8 and TRBJ2-1; D not certain. The V gene lost 5 bases and the J gene lost 2 bases, with 16 bases spanning the gap. Germline CDR1 is SGHVS and CDR2 is FQNEAQ. The CDR3 is 16 residues long. In DNA form, the CDR3 reads TGTGCCAGCAGCCACCGCCGGACGATCCCCTACAATGAGCAGTTCTTC. This gives the protein CASSHRRTIPYNEQFF.

The rearrangement links TRBV20-1 to TRBJ2-5; D may be TRBD1 (5 bases). V was trimmed by 6 bases and J by 1 base, leaving 12 bases between them. This CDR3 has 13 amino acids. CDR1 is DFQATT and CDR2 is SNEGSKA in the germline V gene (reference sequence). CDR3 DNA: TGCAGTGCCGCTCCAGGGTCCCAAGAGACCCAGTACTTC. This translates into CSAAPGSQETQYF.